This TCR beta chain was sequenced during a study of tumor-infiltrating lymphocytes in primary liver carcinoma. Study-wide background: The patients comprised men and women between the ages of 30 and 69 years. Productive TCRbeta read counts per sample ran from roughly 3.5 to 7 million and were similar across tissue types.

Of note for this clonotype: The antigen is undetermined.

The blood RNA (from unsorted whole blood) was obtained, and germline DNA was also extracted. Regarding the study as a whole: Lesser overlap characterized tumor-adjacent and tumor-blood pairs relative to tumor region pairs. Researchers did not compare CD4+ and CD8+ repertoires, as samples were bulk unsorted.

TCR beta cDNA was prepared out of about 510 ng total RNA by means of a constant-region primer. Investigators got TCR beta libraries out of three nested multiplex PCR rounds, done with slightly modified ARM-PCR. In TCRdb, the multiplex PCR reads were re-called with MiXCR into one record per CDR3 protein. Of some 190,000 distinct CDR3 sequences listed, 50% to 75% are singletons. The sample comprised peripheral blood. The sequence was obtained from a middle-aged man with primary liver carcinoma and hepatitis B virus infection.

CDR3 sequence: CASNLQSEAFF. The DNA of the CDR3 is TGTGCCAGCAACTTACAGTCCGAAGCTTTCTTT. This chain connects TRBV5-6 to TRBJ1-1, with D unclear. The CDR3 extends over 11 amino acids. Trimming shortened V by 6 bases and J by 8 bases, and 11 bases separated the two germline ends. Germline CDR1 reads SGHDT; CDR2 reads YYEEEE.